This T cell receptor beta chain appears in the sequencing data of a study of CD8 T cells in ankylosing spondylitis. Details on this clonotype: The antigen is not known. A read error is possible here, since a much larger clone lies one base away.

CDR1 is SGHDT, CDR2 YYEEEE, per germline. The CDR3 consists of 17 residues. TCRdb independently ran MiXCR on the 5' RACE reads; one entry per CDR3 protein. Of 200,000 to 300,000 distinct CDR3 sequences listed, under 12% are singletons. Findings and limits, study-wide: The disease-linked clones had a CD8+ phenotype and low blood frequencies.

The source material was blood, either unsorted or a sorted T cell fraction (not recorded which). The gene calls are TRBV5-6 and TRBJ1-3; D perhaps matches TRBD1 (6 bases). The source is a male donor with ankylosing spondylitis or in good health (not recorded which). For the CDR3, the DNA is TGTGCCAGCAGCTTGGATGCTGGAACAGGGACTGGAAACCCCATATATTTT. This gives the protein CASSLDAGTGTGNPIYF.